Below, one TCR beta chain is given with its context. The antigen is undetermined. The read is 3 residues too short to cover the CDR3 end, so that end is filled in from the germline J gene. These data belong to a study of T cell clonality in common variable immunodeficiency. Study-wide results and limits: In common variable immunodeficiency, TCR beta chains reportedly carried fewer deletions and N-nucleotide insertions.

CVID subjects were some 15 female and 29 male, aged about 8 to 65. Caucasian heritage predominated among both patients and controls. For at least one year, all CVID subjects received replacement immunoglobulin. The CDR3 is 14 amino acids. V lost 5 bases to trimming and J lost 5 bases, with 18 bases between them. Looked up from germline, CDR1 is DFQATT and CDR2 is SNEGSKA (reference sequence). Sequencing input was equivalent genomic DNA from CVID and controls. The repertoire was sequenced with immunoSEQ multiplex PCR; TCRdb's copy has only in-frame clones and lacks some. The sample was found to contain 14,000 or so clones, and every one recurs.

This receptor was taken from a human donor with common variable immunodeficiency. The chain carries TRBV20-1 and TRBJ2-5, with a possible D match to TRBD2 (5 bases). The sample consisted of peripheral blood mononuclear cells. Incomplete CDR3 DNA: TGCAGTGCTGGACTGCACGGGCGGTGGGAGACC. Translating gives CSAGLHGRWET. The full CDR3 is CSAGLHGRWETQYF.